Below, 10 T cell receptor beta chains from the same sample are listed, as sequenced in a study of prognosis after radiotherapy for stage I lung cancer. TCR beta CDR3 was amplified from genomic DNA by two-round multiplex PCR. Used in first-round PCR were primers specific to each TRBV and TRBJ gene. TCRdb itself ran the multiplex PCR reads through MiXCR, one entry per CDR3 protein. The sample consists of around 26,000 distinct CDR3 sequences, 46% of them appearing once. Here the sequenced sample was PBMCs, taken before or after stereotactic body radiation therapy (not recorded which). Every receptor here comes from a donor at least 50 years old with non-small cell lung cancer.

Remarks on this clonotype: A read error is possible here, since a much larger clone lies one base away. This chain joins TRBV15 and TRBJ2-5; maybe TRBD1 (5 bases). The CDR3 consists of 15 residues. The V and J ends lost 2 bases and 5 bases respectively, with 15 bases between them. Germline values: CDR1 LNHNV, CDR2 YYDKDF (reference sequence). The CDR3 coding sequence is TGTGCCACCAGCAGAAACCCGACAGTGCAGGAGACCCAGTACTTC. It encodes CATSRNPTVQETQYF.

In its sample, this clonotype was seen many times. CDR3 nucleotides: TGTGCCAGCAGCTCGGGACCGCCCGATTCACCCCTCCACTTT. Amino acid sequence: CASSSGPPDSPLHF. The chain joins TRBV7-3 to TRBJ1-6, with D maybe TRBD1 (5 bases). Germline CDR1 reads SGHTA; CDR2 reads FQGTGA. V lost 4 bases, J lost 8 bases, and 12 bases lay in between. The CDR3 loop spans 14 amino acids. The full variable domain, rest sourced from reference TRBV7-3 and TRBJ1-6, is GAGVSQTPSNKVTEKGKYVELRCDPISGHTALYWYRQSLGQGPEFLIYFQGTGAADDSGLPNDRFFAVRPEGSVSTLKIQRTERGDSAVYLCASSSGPPDSPLHFGNGTRLTVT.

This clonotype was counted at least ten times. CDR3 sequence: CASNPPGTEAFF. DNA of the CDR3: TGTGCCAGCAACCCACCGGGCACTGAAGCTTTCTTT. This chain joins TRBV2 and TRBJ1-1, with D uncertain. Between the trimmed V and J ends, which lost 7 bases and 4 bases, there was a span of 10 bases. This CDR3 comprises 12 residues. Germline V gene data show CDR1 as SNHLY and CDR2 as FYNNEI.

In nucleotides, the CDR3 is TGTGCCAGCAGAGTCCGGGACAACAGCTACGAGCAGTACTTC. The encoded protein is CASRVRDNSYEQYF. The chain joins TRBV27 to TRBJ2-7; a weak D match, TRBD1 (6 bases). This CDR3 contains 14 residues. Germline CDR1 and CDR2: MNHEY and SMNVEV (reference sequence). Trimming removed 6 bases from V and 3 bases from J, with 15 bases in between.

V and J are TRBV27 and TRBJ2-2; D is unclear. CDR1 and CDR2 (germline): MNHEY, SMNVEV (reference sequence). CDR3 length: 13 residues. Trimming removed 4 bases from V and 3 bases from J, with 6 bases in between. CDR3 nucleotide sequence: TGTGCCAGCAGTTGTATTTACACCGGGGAGCTGTTTTTT. It specifies CASSCIYTGELFF.

The V and J genes are TRBV24-1 and TRBJ2-3; 16 nucleotides match TRBD2. The CDR3 sequence is 18 residues long. J was trimmed by 5 bases and V by 5 bases; bases with no gene match: 9. Germline V gene data show CDR1 as KGHDR and CDR2 as SFDVKD. The CDR3 loop is CATSGSGTSGGAGDTQYF. In DNA form, the CDR3 reads TGTGCCACCAGTGGCTCCGGGACTAGCGGGGGGGCGGGAGATACGCAGTATTTT.

In this sample, this clonotype turned up many times. V usage is TRBV20-1 and J usage is TRBJ1-1, with D possibly matching TRBD1 (6 bases). V lost 7 bases and J 1 base, leaving 19 bases between the germline ends. The CDR3 totals 15 residues. The germline V gene encodes CDR1 DFQATT and CDR2 SNEGSKA (reference sequence). CDR3 region: CSVINIGTRNTEAFF. CDR3 nucleotides: TGCAGTGTTATAAACATCGGGACAAGGAACACTGAAGCTTTCTTT.

This clonotype was observed at least ten times. The chain is built from TRBV6-5 and TRBJ1-1, with D uncertain. The V gene's germline CDR1 is MNHEY and CDR2 SVGAGI. CDR3 length: 15 amino acids. Trimming took off 0 bases at V and 1 base at J, with 9 bases between the two ends. The CDR3 DNA follows: TGTGCCAGCAGTTACTCTACAAGAGGGAACACTGAAGCTTTCTTT. Amino acid sequence: CASSYSTRGNTEAFF.

This clonotype was recorded a few times. The chain combines TRBV4-1 with TRBJ2-4; 9 bases are a match to TRBD1. Losses at the gene ends were 0 bases for V and 1 base for J; bases not matched to a gene: 7. Germline V gene lookup returns CDR1 MGHRA and CDR2 YSYEKL. This CDR3 spans 18 amino acids. CDR3 residues: CASSQDPEQGAAKNIQYF. The CDR3 nucleotides read TGCGCCAGCAGCCAAGATCCGGAACAGGGGGCGGCCAAAAACATTCAGTACTTC.

The rearrangement joins TRBV24-1 to TRBJ2-3; D gene ambiguous. V was trimmed by 1 base and J by 4 bases, leaving 8 bases between them. Germline V gene data show CDR1 as KGHDR and CDR2 as SFDVKD. CDR3 size: 14 residues. CDR3: CATSDFLGADTQYF. The CDR3 bases are TGTGCCACCAGTGATTTTCTAGGAGCAGATACGCAGTATTTT.